The text below deals with one T cell receptor (beta chain). Per the original methods: Scientists estimated how many nucleated cells there were by amplifying reference gene primers. Assay: immunoSEQ multiplex PCR; the TCRdb copy retains only in-frame clones and omits some. V, J and clone size are taken as reported in that table, and D and trimming were inferred from the DNA itself. Of under 450,000 clones in the sample, around 84% were seen once. This specimen comes from a study of blood T cell repertoires in COVID-19. Study at large: Acute and convalescent COVID-19 specimens originated in the United States, Italy and Spain. From T cells, B-cell-depleted T cells, or PBMCs came the material, which was cDNA or gDNA.

The CDR3 loop spans 16 amino acids. With 2 bases removed from V and 7 bases from J, the gap between germline ends came to 17 bases. Germline V CDR1 and CDR2: LGHDT, YNNKEL (reference sequence). This chain joins TRBV3-1 (or the pseudogene TRBV3-2) and TRBJ1-4, with D unresolved. The TCR originated in a human donor with acute or convalescent COVID-19. The donor label of this sample is uncertain. The sample was peripheral blood. CDR3 coding DNA: TGTGCCAGCAGCCAAATGCGCGGCCGTGGTGGTGAAAAACTGTTTTTT. Protein sequence: CASSQMRGRGGEKLFF.